These 10 T cell receptor beta chains originate from one sample sequenced in a study of shared clonotypes between healthy human individuals. Method: immunoSEQ multiplex PCR; TCRdb's copy keeps in-frame clones and lacks some. The data show under 2.5 million clones, about 90% seen once. The sequenced material came from naive CD4+ T cells from PBMCs. Subset in this sample: CD45RA+ positively selected. Receptor source: a man between 18 and 29 years old in good health. Some clones in this sample may be carry-over from other donors' samples.

This clone was seen a single time. A junction boundary mismatches the germline segment, possibly from a read error. Other nucleotide sequences from this sample produce the same CDR3. The chain couples TRBV5-4 to TRBJ2-5; a weak D match, TRBD1 (6 bases). Germline values: CDR1 SGHNT, CDR2 YYREEE (reference sequence). The CDR3 is 15 residues long. The CDR3 loop is CASSLSHRAEETQYF. Here the CDR3 DNA reads TGCGCCAGCAGCTTGAGTCACAGGGCAGAAGAGACCCAGTACTTC.

The chain employs TRBV28 and TRBJ1-3; D possibly corresponds to TRBD1 (6 bases). Germline V gene sequence: CDR1 MDHEN, CDR2 SYDVKM. This CDR3 spans 14 amino acids. V was cut by 7 bases and J by 0 bases, with 10 bases left in between. Written as DNA, the CDR3 is TGTGCCAGCAATACAGGGTTCTCTGGAAACACCATATATTTT. Translating it yields CASNTGFSGNTIYF.

The chain carries TRBV5-8 and TRBJ2-7; tentative D call: TRBD1 (5 bases). The length of the CDR3 is 16 residues. V lost 2 bases, J lost 3 bases, and 18 bases lay in between. The V gene's germline CDR1 is SGHTS and CDR2 YDEGEE. Here the CDR3 reads CASSFSPSGRVYEQYF. The CDR3 nucleotides are TGTGCCAGCAGCTTTTCCCCGTCTGGCAGGGTCTACGAGCAGTACTTC.

This chain uses TRBV15 with TRBJ1-5, with a tentative D call TRBD1 (5 bases). CDR3 length equals 21 residues. Looked up from germline, CDR1 is LNHNV and CDR2 is YYDKDF (reference sequence). Trimming removed 0 bases at V and 5 bases at J, with 29 bases between. The chain's CDR3 is CATSREAGFFRGGGIDQPQHF. In DNA, the CDR3 is TGTGCCACCAGCAGAGAAGCGGGTTTTTTTCGGGGCGGGGGGATCGATCAGCCCCAGCATTTT.

This chain links TRBV5-6 with TRBJ2-7; maybe TRBD1 (5 bases). Trimming took off 1 base at V and 2 bases at J, with 25 bases between the two ends. This CDR3 contains 19 residues. Germline CDR1 reads SGHDT; CDR2 reads YYEEEE. The CDR3 nucleotides are TGTGCCAGCAGCTTGAAAACTGCGGCAGGGAATATTTGGGCCTACGAGCAGTACTTC. Amino acid sequence: CASSLKTAAGNIWAYEQYF.

This clone was observed once. Other DNA variants within this sample encode the same CDR3. The chain employs TRBV4-1 and TRBJ2-5; unclear D gene. Per the germline V gene, CDR1 is MGHRA and CDR2 is YSYEKL. This CDR3 has 13 amino acids. V lost 3 bases to trimming and J lost 5 bases, with 10 bases between them. The CDR3 DNA reads as TGCGCCAGCAGCCAGGGTCCACGGGAGACCCAGTACTTC. This codes for CASSQGPRETQYF.

Concerning this clone: Mismatch with germline at one junction end may stem from a read error. This chain joins TRBV7-8 and TRBJ2-7; possibly TRBD2 for D (5 bases). Looked up from germline, CDR1 is SGHVS and CDR2 is FQNEAQ. CDR3 length: 14 amino acids. As DNA, the CDR3 is TGTGCCAGCAGCATAGCGAGAAGCTCCTACGAGCAGTACTTC. It is translated as CASSIARSSYEQYF.

The V and J genes are TRBV6-5 and TRBJ1-1; no reliable D call. Germline V gives CDR1 MNHEY, CDR2 SVGAGI. The CDR3 is 14 amino acids. Trimming removed 2 bases at V and 0 bases at J, with 7 bases between. In nucleotides, the CDR3 is TGTGCCAGCAGTTACCACGGAGTGAACACTGAAGCTTTCTTT. Encoded protein: CASSYHGVNTEAFF.

This sequence joins TRBV19 and TRBJ2-6, with D possibly TRBD1 on 6 matching bases. This CDR3 region has 15 residues. Germline CDR1 reads LNHDA; CDR2 reads SQIVND (reference sequence). Between the trimmed V and J ends, which lost 6 bases and 2 bases, there was a span of 11 bases. The CDR3 sequence is CASRQGQAGANVLTF. In nucleotides, the CDR3 is TGTGCCAGTAGACAGGGCCAAGCTGGGGCCAACGTCCTGACTTTC.

This chain joins TRBV28 and TRBJ1-5; the D gene is possibly TRBD1 (6 bases). The V gene's germline CDR1 is MDHEN and CDR2 SYDVKM. V was cut by 7 bases and J by 11 bases, with 18 bases left in between. The CDR3 covers 13 residues. The CDR3 DNA is TGTGCCAGCACCATATCAGGGGTAACGGCCCAGCATTTT. It yields the protein CASTISGVTAQHF.